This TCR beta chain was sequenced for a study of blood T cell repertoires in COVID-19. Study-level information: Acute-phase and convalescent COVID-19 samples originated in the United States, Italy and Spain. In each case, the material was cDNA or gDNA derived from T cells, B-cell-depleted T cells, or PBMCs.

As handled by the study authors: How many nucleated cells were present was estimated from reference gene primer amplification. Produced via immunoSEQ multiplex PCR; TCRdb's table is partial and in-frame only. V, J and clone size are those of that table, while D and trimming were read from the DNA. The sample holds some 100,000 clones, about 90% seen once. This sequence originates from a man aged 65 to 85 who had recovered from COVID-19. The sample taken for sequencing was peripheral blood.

This chain's CDR3 is CASSSRQGRILGYTF. Written as DNA, the CDR3 is TGTGCCAGCAGCTCAAGACAAGGAAGAATTCTTGGCTACACCTTC. The chain uses TRBV28 and TRBJ1-2; D gene uncertain. Trimming stripped 6 bases from V and 7 bases from J, with 21 bases between. Germline-derived CDR1 and CDR2 are MDHEN and SYDVKM. The length of the CDR3 is 15 residues.